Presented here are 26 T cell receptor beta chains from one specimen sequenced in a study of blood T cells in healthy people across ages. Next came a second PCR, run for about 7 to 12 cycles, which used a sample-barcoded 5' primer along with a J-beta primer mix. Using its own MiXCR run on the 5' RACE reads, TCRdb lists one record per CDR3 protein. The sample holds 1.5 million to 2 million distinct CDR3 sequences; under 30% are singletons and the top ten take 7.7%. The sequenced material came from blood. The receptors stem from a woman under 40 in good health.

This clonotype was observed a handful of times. CDR3 coding DNA: TGCGCCAGCAGCGTGCTTCCGGGGGCATCCTACGAGCAGTACTTC. Translation gives CASSVLPGASYEQYF. V is TRBV5-1 and J is TRBJ2-7; the D call may be TRBD1 or TRBD2 (6 bases each). This CDR3 has 15 amino acids. The V gene's germline CDR1 is SGHRS and CDR2 YFSETQ. V was pared by 4 bases and J by 1 base, with 15 bases between. The full variable domain, its missing parts supplied by reference TRBV5-1 and TRBJ2-7, is KAGVTQTPRYLIKTRGQQVTLSCSPISGHRSVSWYQQTPGQGLQFLFEYFSETQRNKGNFPGRFSGRQFSNSRSEMNVSTLELGDSALYLCASSVLPGASYEQYFGPGTRLTVT.

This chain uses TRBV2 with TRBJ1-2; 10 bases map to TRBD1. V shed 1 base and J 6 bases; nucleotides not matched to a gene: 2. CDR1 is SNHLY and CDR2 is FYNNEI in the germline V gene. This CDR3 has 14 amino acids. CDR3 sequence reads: CASSEEDRGDGYTF. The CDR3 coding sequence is TGTGCCAGCAGTGAAGAGGACAGGGGGGATGGCTACACCTTC.

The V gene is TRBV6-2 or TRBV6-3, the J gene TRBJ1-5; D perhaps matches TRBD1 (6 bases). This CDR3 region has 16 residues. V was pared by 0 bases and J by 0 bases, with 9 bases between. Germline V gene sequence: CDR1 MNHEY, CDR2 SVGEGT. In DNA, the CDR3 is TGTGCCAGCAGTTACTCGGGGGCCCTTAGCAATCAGCCCCAGCATTTT. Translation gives CASSYSGALSNQPQHF.

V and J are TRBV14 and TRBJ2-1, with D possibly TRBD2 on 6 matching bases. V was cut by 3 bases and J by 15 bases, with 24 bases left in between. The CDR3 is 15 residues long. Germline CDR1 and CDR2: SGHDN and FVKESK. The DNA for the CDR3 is TGTGCCAGCAGCCAGGCCATGGGAGGAACTGCTTCTCCGTTCTTC. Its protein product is CASSQAMGGTASPFF.

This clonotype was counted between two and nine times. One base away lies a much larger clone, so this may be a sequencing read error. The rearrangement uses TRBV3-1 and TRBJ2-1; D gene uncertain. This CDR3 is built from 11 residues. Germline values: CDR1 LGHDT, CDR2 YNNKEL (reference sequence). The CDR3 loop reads CASSTYDEQFF. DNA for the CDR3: TGTGCCAGCAGCACCTACGATGAGCAGTTCTTC.

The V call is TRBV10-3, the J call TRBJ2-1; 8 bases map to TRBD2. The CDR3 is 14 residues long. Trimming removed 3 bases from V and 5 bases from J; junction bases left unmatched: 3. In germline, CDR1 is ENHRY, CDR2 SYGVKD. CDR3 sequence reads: CAISDSGVNNEQFF. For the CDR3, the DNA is TGTGCCATCAGTGATAGCGGGGTTAACAATGAGCAGTTCTTC.

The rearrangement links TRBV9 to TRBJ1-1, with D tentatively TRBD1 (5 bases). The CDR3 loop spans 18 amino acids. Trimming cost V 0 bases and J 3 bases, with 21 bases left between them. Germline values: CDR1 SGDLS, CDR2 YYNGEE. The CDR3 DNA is TGTGCCAGCAGCGTAGCTTACCGGGACGTAACATCGGACACTGAAGCTTTCTTT. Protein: CASSVAYRDVTSDTEAFF.

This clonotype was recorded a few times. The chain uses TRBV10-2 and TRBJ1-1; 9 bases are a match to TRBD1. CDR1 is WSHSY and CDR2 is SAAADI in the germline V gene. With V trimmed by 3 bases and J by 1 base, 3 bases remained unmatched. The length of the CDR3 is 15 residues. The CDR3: CASSDPDRGNTEAFF. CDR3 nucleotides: TGCGCCAGCAGTGACCCGGACAGGGGGAACACTGAAGCTTTCTTT.

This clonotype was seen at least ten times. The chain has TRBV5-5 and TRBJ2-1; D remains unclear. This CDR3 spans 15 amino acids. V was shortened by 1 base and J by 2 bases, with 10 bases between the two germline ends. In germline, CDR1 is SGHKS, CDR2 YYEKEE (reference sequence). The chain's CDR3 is CASSLKQHPYNEQFF. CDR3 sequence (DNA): TGTGCCAGCAGCTTGAAACAGCACCCCTACAATGAGCAGTTCTTC.

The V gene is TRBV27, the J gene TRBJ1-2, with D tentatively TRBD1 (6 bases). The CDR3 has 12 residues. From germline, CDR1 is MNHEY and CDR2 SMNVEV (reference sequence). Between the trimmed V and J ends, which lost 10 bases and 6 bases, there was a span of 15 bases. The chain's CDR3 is CATRSGDNGYTF. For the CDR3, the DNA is TGTGCCACCCGATCAGGGGACAATGGCTACACCTTC.

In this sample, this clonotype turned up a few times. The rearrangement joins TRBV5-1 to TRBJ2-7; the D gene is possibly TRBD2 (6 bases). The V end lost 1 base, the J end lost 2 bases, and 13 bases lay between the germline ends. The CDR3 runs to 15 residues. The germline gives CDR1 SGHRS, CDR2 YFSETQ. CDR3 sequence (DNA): TGCGCCAGCAGCTTGAGGGGAGTAGCGGCCTACGAGCAGTACTTC. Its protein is CASSLRGVAAYEQYF.

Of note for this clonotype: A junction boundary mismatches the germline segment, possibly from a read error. Written as DNA, the CDR3 is TGCAGTGCTAGCGGTGTGGAGGACAGGGGCTACTATTGCTACACCTTC. It encodes CSASGVEDRGYYCYTF. The J gene is TRBJ1-2, the V gene TRBV20-1; 9 positions agree with TRBD1. The CDR3 contains 16 residues. Germline V gives CDR1 DFQATT, CDR2 SNEGSKA (reference sequence).

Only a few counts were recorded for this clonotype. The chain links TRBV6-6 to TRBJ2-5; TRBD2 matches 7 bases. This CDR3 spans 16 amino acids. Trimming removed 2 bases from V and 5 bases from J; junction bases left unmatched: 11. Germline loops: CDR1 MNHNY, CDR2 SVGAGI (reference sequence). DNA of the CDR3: TGTGCCAGCAGTTACGACCCCAAGGCGGGGGAGGAGACCCAGTACTTC. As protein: CASSYDPKAGEETQYF.

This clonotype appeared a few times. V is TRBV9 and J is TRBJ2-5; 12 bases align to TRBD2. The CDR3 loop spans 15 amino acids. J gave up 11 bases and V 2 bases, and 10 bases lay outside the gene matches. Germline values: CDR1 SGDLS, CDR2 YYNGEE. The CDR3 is CASSVSSGGANEQYF. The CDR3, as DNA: TGTGCCAGCAGCGTTTCTAGCGGGGGGGCCAATGAGCAGTACTTC.

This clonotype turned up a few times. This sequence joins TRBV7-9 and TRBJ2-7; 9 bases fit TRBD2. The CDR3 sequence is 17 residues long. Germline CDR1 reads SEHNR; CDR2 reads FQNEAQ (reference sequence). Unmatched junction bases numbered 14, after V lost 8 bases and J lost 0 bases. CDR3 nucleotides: TGTGCCAGCTGCCCTTGGACTAGCGAAAGGAGCTCCTACGAGCAGTACTTC. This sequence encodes CASCPWTSERSSYEQYF.

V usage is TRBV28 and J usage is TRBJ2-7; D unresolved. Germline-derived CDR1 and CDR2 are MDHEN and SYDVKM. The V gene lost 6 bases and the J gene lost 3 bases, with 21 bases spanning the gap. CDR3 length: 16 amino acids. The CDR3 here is CASSLSGAQIVYEQYF. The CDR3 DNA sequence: TGTGCCAGCAGCCTTTCGGGCGCGCAGATTGTCTACGAGCAGTACTTC.

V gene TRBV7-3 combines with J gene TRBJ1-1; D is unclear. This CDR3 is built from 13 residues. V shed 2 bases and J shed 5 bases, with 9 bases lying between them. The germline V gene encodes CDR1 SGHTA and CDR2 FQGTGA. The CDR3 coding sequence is TGTGCCAGCAGCTTATATACAGAAACTGAAGCTTTCTTT. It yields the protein CASSLYTETEAFF. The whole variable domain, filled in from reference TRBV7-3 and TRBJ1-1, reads GAGVSQTPSNKVTEKGKYVELRCDPISGHTALYWYRQSLGQGPEFLIYFQGTGAADDSGLPNDRFFAVRPEGSVSTLKIQRTERGDSAVYLCASSLYTETEAFFGQGTRLTVV.

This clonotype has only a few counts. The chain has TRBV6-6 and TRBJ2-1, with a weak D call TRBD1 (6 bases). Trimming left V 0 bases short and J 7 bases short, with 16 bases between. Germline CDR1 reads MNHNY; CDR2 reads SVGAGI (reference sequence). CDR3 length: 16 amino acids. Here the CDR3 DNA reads TGTGCCAGCAGTTACTCGAGGGACACGGAAGGGAATGAGCAGTTCTTC. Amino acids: CASSYSRDTEGNEQFF.

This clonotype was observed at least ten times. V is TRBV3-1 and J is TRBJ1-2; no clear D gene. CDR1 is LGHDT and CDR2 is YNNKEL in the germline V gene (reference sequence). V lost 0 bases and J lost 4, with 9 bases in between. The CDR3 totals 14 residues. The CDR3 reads CASSQEAASYGYTF. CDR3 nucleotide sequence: TGTGCCAGCAGCCAAGAAGCAGCGAGCTATGGCTACACCTTC.

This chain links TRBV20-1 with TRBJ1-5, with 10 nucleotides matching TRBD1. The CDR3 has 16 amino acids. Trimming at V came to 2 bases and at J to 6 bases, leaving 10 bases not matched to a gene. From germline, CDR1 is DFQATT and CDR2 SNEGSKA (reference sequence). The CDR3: CSARTGTGVSSQPQHF. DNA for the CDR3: TGCAGTGCTAGAACCGGGACAGGGGTGAGTAGTCAGCCCCAGCATTTT.

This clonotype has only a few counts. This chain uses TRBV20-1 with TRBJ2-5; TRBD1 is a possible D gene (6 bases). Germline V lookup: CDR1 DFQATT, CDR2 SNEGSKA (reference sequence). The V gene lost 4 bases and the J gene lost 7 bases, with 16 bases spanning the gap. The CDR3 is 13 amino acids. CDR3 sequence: CSAKKTGEGTQYF. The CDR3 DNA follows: TGCAGTGCTAAGAAGACAGGTGAAGGGACCCAGTACTTC.

The CDR3 spells CASSRRDGQNQPQHF. In DNA form, the CDR3 reads TGTGCCAGCAGTAGAAGGGACGGACAGAATCAGCCCCAGCATTTT. J is TRBJ1-5 and V is TRBV2, with D possibly being TRBD1 (6 bases). V was cut by 5 bases and J by 4 bases, with 15 bases left in between. The CDR3 spans 15 residues. Germline CDR1 is SNHLY and CDR2 is FYNNEI.

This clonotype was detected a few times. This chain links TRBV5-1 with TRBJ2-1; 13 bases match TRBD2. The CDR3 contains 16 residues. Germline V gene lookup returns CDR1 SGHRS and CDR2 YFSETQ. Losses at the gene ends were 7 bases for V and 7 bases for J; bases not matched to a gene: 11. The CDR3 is CASFRGGLAGTNEQFF. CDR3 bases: TGCGCCAGCTTCAGGGGGGGACTAGCGGGGACTAATGAGCAGTTCTTC.

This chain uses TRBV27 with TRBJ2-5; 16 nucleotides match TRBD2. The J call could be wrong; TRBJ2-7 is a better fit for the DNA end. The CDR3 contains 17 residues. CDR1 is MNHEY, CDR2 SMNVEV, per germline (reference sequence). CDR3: CASRPGLAGGGSYEQYF. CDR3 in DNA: TGTGCCAGCAGGCCGGGACTAGCGGGAGGGGGGAGCTACGAGCAGTACTTC.

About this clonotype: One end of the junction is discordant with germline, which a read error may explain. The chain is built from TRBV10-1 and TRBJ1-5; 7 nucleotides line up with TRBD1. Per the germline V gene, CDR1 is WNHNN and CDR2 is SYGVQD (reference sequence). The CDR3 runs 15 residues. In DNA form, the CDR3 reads TGCGCCAGCAGTGAGTTACAGGGGAGTCGGCAGCCCCTGCATTTT. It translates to CASSELQGSRQPLHF.

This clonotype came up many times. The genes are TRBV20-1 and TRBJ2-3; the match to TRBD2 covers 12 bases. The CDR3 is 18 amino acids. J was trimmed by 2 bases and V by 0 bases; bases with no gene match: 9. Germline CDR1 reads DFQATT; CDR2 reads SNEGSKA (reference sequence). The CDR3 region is CSARDSAGLAGSTDTQYF. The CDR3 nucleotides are TGCAGTGCTAGAGATAGTGCGGGACTAGCGGGCTCCACAGATACGCAGTATTTT.